This T cell receptor beta chain was sequenced for a study of T cell responses to AZD1222 COVID-19 vaccine. Findings of the study overall: Reportedly, nearly half of unique spike TCRs recognized epitopes outside B.1.351/B.1.1.7 mutations.

As concerns this clone: What it recognizes is unknown.

Here immunoSEQ multiplex PCR was the method, and the copy in TCRdb shows in-frame clones only, minus some. Seen here are about 97,000 clones, 86% observed once, and the top ten hold 1.4%. Trimming shortened V by 4 bases and J by 5 bases, and 12 bases separated the two germline ends. CDR3 size: 14 residues. The germline V gene has CDR1 SGHRS and CDR2 YFSETQ. Sequenced here: peripheral blood, sampled on day 0 of AZD1222 vaccination. The TCR comes from an adult in good health. This rearrangement joins TRBV5-1 to TRBJ2-2, with D hard to call. The CDR3 reads CASSATSGTGELFF. CDR3 nucleotides: TGCGCCAGCAGCGCGACTTCTGGGACCGGGGAGCTGTTTTTT.